One TCR beta chain is described in this entry. Its target is not known. This entry belongs to a study of brain T cells in children with intractable seizures. Findings and caveats of the study: Patients' HCMV serostatus was unknown; virus specificity rests on CDR3 similarity alone.

Profiling relied on immunoSEQ multiplex PCR, and the TCRdb table lists in-frame clones only, not all of them. The profile covers 340,000 or so clones, with about 93% appearing a single time and under 7% taken by the ten largest. Germline lookup yields CDR1 LGHNA and CDR2 YNFKEQ. This CDR3 is built from 16 residues. V was pared by 1 base and J by 0 bases, with 13 bases between. Time point noted: blood from clinic visit 5 months post-surgery; TSC patient then seizure free. Surgery cases with the highest brain T cell transcript signatures were chosen for sequencing. Pre-surgery treatment included at least one anti-epileptic drug.

This TCR was sampled from a boy in the first two years of life with tuberous sclerosis and intractable seizures. This chain uses TRBV4-2 with TRBJ2-7; D possibly corresponds to TRBD2 (6 bases). The material was peripheral blood, obtained approximately 5 months after surgery. CDR3 protein: CASSQGHGGASYEQYF. CDR3 nucleotide sequence: TGTGCCAGCAGCCAAGGGCATGGCGGGGCCTCCTACGAGCAGTACTTC.